The T cell receptor beta chain under discussion was sequenced for a study of blood T cell repertoires in COVID-19. This CDR3 comprises 11 residues. J was trimmed by 4 bases and V by 6 bases; bases with no gene match: 1. Germline V gene data show CDR1 as DFQATT and CDR2 as SNEGSKA (reference sequence). TCRdb's copy holds only in-frame clones and misses some; the assay was immunoSEQ multiplex PCR. The sample lists a few hundred thousand clones; approximately 86% were seen once. This receptor was obtained from a woman in her 70s with active or convalescent COVID-19. The sequencing sample was made of peripheral blood. The chain couples TRBV20-1 to TRBJ1-2; the match to TRBD1 covers 8 bases. The CDR3 here is CSAGTGYGYTF. CDR3 coding DNA: TGCAGTGCGGGGACAGGCTATGGCTACACCTTC.